This TCR beta chain was sequenced during a study of blood T cells in healthy people across ages. The study, taken as a whole, reports: Donor CMV status, an unknown factor, possibly confounded changes in expanded clonotypes. A greater number of naive CD4+ cells and higher diversity distinguished long-lived donors from aged donors.

V gave up 2 bases and J gave up 2 bases; unmatched junction bases: 1. Germline lookup yields CDR1 SGHRS and CDR2 YFSETQ. CDR3 length equals 15 residues. The authors drew around 11 milliliters of peripheral blood from each donor. Extractions gave at least 5 micrograms of total RNA per sample. This clonotype appeared many times. The target antigen is unknown. Together with a sample-barcoded 5' primer, a J-beta primer mix was included in a second PCR lasting about 7 to 11 cycles. A single record per CDR3 protein comes from TCRdb applying MiXCR to the 5' RACE reads. The sample holds some 760,000 distinct CDR3 sequences; 20% to 30% are singletons and the top ten take 9.4%. The same data also went into a second study, on T cells of mothers and their children.

Sequenced: blood. This TCR came from a boy between 5 and 17 years old in good health. The V gene is TRBV5-1, the J gene TRBJ1-4; 9 bases are a match to TRBD1. The chain's CDR3 is CASSLTGGTNEKLFF. The CDR3 nucleotides read TGCGCCAGCAGCTTAACAGGGGGCACTAATGAAAAACTGTTTTTT.